Only a few counts were recorded for the clone carrying this TCR beta chain. The protocol was immunoSEQ multiplex PCR, while the TCRdb copy is restricted to in-frame clones and leaves out a portion. The repertoire holds 70,000 or so clones, with 75% to 85% as singletons. Unmatched junction bases numbered 8, after V lost 6 bases and J lost 4 bases. The CDR3 runs 15 residues. The germline gives CDR1 MNHEY, CDR2 SVGAGI. The data were obtained in a study of blood T cell repertoires in COVID-19. This clonotype was sampled from a human donor in a cohort sampled during active COVID-19. The rearrangement links TRBV6-5 to TRBJ2-7; 11 bases agree with TRBD1. The sample consisted of peripheral blood. Written as DNA, the CDR3 is TGTGCCAGCAGGCCGGGACAGGGGGGATCGTACGAGCAGTACTTC. It encodes CASRPGQGGSYEQYF.